A selection of T cell receptor beta chains follows, all from one sample in a study of blood T cells in healthy people across ages. TCRdb reprocessed the 5' RACE reads via MiXCR and lists one record per CDR3 protein. The table has hundreds of thousands of distinct CDR3 sequences, about 34% seen once. The sample taken for sequencing was blood. The receptors derive from a woman over 75 in good health. Each CDR3 is given with its conserved first and last residue. The D gene is left open where the match is weak. Expanded clones get a size class; other rows say once, few or many, or leave the size out.

TRBV30	few	16	TRBJ1-1	.	CAWKAPRQALNTEAFF
TRBV20-1	.	13	TRBJ1-4	.	CSAEKVMDEKLFF
TRBV7-9	many	12	TRBJ2-7	.	CASSVSKNEQYF
TRBV9	many	16	TRBJ2-3	TRBD2	CASSPWTSGGADTQYF
TRBV12-3/TRBV12-4	many	15	TRBJ2-5	TRBD1	CASSFRTGGHGTQYF
TRBV10-3	.	16	TRBJ2-7	TRBD2	CAISESKGGSISEQYF
TRBV12-3/TRBV12-4	many	15	TRBJ2-3	TRBD2	CASSASGTSGDTQYF
TRBV7-2	few	17	TRBJ2-4	.	CASSSGRGREGKNIQYF
TRBV6-1	.	15	TRBJ1-5	.	CASSKDLLGNQPQHF
TRBV6-2/TRBV6-3	.	16	TRBJ2-1	TRBD1	CASSYQISRGYNEQFF
TRBV5-1	.	16	TRBJ2-3	TRBD1	CASSSNRDREPDTQYF
TRBV5-1	.	15	.	TRBD1	CASSFGGTGGETQYF
TRBV5-1	many	15	TRBJ2-4	TRBD1	CASSRDRVFENIQYF
TRBV15	many	14	TRBJ2-5	.	CATSRDREVRTQYF
TRBV7-8	many	15	TRBJ2-6	.	CASTYPGGGANVLTF
TRBV7-8	few	15	TRBJ2-1	TRBD1	CASSSKRYRGHEQFF
TRBV5-5	many	13	TRBJ2-3	.	CASSPGATDTQYF
TRBV7-2	many	14	TRBJ1-6	.	CASSVRGAGSPLHF
TRBV7-9	many	20	TRBJ2-6	.	CASSLVKSGSRNSGANVLTF
TRBV9	.	16	TRBJ2-7	.	CASSVDGRSGLYEQYF